These 32 T cell receptor beta chains came from one sample sequenced in a study of early T cells in non-severe SARS-CoV-2 infection. TCRdb redid the calling of the 5' RACE reads with MiXCR, one entry per CDR3 protein. The repertoire holds about 110,000 distinct CDR3 sequences, with 9.5% to 13% as singletons. Material for sequencing was whole blood. The receptors originated from an adult who was a healthcare worker with PCR-confirmed SARS-CoV-2 infection or an uninfected control (not recorded which).

This clonotype has ten or more counts. The chain uses TRBV20-1 and TRBJ2-1, with a weak D call TRBD1 (6 bases). The CDR3 is 12 residues long. Germline CDR1 and CDR2: DFQATT and SNEGSKA (reference sequence). Trimming took off 6 bases at V and 9 bases at J, with 15 bases between the two ends. Here the CDR3 DNA reads TGCAGTGCAGTGGACAGTGAAAGTGAGCAGTTCTTC. It specifies CSAVDSESEQFF.

This clonotype appeared many times. The chain couples TRBV7-9 to TRBJ2-7; D might be TRBD1 (6 bases). Germline CDR1 SEHNR, CDR2 FQNEAQ (reference sequence). The CDR3 runs to 14 residues. V was pared by 2 bases and J by 6 bases, with 14 bases between. In nucleotides, the CDR3 is TGTGCCAGCAGCTTAAAGGGGTGGGGGCGCGAGCAGTACTTC. Its translation: CASSLKGWGREQYF.

The sample holds many counts of this clonotype. The CDR3 sequence is CASSQDDLIGRIGGGEQFF. The CDR3 DNA sequence: TGTGCCAGCAGCCAAGACGACCTAATCGGACGGATCGGGGGCGGTGAGCAGTTCTTC. This chain uses TRBV3-1 with TRBJ2-1; either TRBD1 or TRBD2 may fit D (6 bases each). The CDR3 consists of 19 residues. Trimming removed 0 bases from V and 9 bases from J, with 27 bases in between. The germline gives CDR1 LGHDT, CDR2 YNNKEL (reference sequence).

This clonotype was detected only a few times. This sequence joins TRBV7-9 and TRBJ1-1; D is uncertain. V lost 1 base and J 7 bases, leaving 4 bases between the germline ends. Germline V gene lookup returns CDR1 SEHNR and CDR2 FQNEAQ (reference sequence). The CDR3 contains 11 residues. The DNA for the CDR3 is TGTGCCAGCAGCTTAGGGCTTGAAGCTTTCTTT. This sequence encodes CASSLGLEAFF. The variable domain in full, completed from reference TRBV7-9 and TRBJ1-1, reads DTGVSQNPRHKITKRGQNVTFRCDPISEHNRLYWYRQTLGQGPEFLTYFQNEAQLEKSRLLSDRFSAERPKGSFSTLEIQRTEQGDSAMYLCASSLGLEAFFGQGTRLTVV.

This clonotype was counted ten times or more. The chain links TRBV5-1 to TRBJ2-5; a weak D match, TRBD1 (5 bases). CDR3 length equals 16 residues. Trimming took 0 bases from V and 5 from J, leaving 17 bases between them. Germline V gives CDR1 SGHRS, CDR2 YFSETQ. The CDR3: CASSLAETVGHETQYF. The CDR3 DNA reads as TGCGCCAGCAGCTTGGCCGAGACAGTCGGCCACGAGACCCAGTACTTC.

At least ten counts were recorded for this clonotype. V usage is TRBV5-1 and J usage is TRBJ1-2; no clear D gene. This CDR3 contains 13 residues. With 2 bases removed from V and 2 bases from J, the gap between germline ends came to 7 bases. The V gene's germline CDR1 is SGHRS and CDR2 YFSETQ. The CDR3 nucleotides read TGCGCCAGCAGCTTTATGGGGAACTATGGCTACACCTTC. It encodes CASSFMGNYGYTF.

The V gene is TRBV6-5, the J gene TRBJ1-4; D might be TRBD1 (6 bases). V lost 6 bases to trimming and J lost 0 bases, with 8 bases between them. The CDR3 is made up of 14 amino acids. Germline CDR1 MNHEY, CDR2 SVGAGI. The CDR3 region has the DNA TGTGCCAGCAGCTACAGGGCAACTAATGAAAAACTGTTTTTT. This gives the protein CASSYRATNEKLFF.

This clonotype was recorded at least ten times. The chain is built from TRBV12-5 and TRBJ1-5; TRBD1 matches 8 bases. Germline values: CDR1 LGHNT, CDR2 FRNRAP. The CDR3 contains 13 residues. V trimming: 4 bases; J trimming: 7 bases; junction bases outside the gene matches: 3. CDR3 region: CASGSGGEQPQHF. DNA of the CDR3: TGTGCTAGTGGTTCAGGGGGCGAACAGCCCCAGCATTTT.

This clonotype has a handful of counts. V is TRBV19 and J is TRBJ2-6; D is uncertain. Per the germline V gene, CDR1 is LNHDA and CDR2 is SQIVND (reference sequence). Deletions cut 3 bases from V and 0 bases from J, with 12 bases between. The CDR3 has 17 amino acids. The CDR3 reads CASSMGRLYSGANVLTF. The CDR3 DNA reads as TGTGCCAGTAGTATGGGTAGACTGTACTCTGGGGCCAACGTCCTGACTTTC.

This clonotype was recorded many times. The rearrangement joins TRBV24-1 to TRBJ2-7; no reliable D call. The CDR3 consists of 14 residues. V dropped 3 bases and J dropped 5 bases, with 13 bases sitting between them. Germline V gene lookup returns CDR1 KGHDR and CDR2 SFDVKD. The chain's CDR3 is CATSDTTSADEQYF. CDR3 bases: TGTGCCACCAGTGATACCACCTCGGCCGACGAGCAGTACTTC.

The table lists this clonotype with many counts. The chain carries TRBV6-6 and TRBJ2-7; 11 nucleotides match TRBD1. Trimming cost V 5 bases and J 2 bases; bases outside gene matches: 5. This CDR3 is built from 15 residues. The germline V gene has CDR1 MNHNY and CDR2 SVGAGI (reference sequence). The DNA of the CDR3 is TGTGCCAGCAGTGCTCCGGGACAGGGGGCCTACGAGCAGTACTTC. It encodes CASSAPGQGAYEQYF.

The J gene is TRBJ1-1, the V gene TRBV20-1; the match to TRBD1 covers 7 bases. The CDR3 loop spans 15 amino acids. In germline, CDR1 is DFQATT, CDR2 SNEGSKA (reference sequence). Germline trimming cut 4 bases from V and 1 base from J; bases unmatched to any gene: 9. CDR3: CSATQAGGSNTEAFF. The CDR3 nucleotides read TGCAGTGCTACTCAAGCAGGGGGGTCGAACACTGAAGCTTTCTTT.

This clonotype was seen repeatedly, ten times or more. The gene calls are TRBV7-2 and TRBJ1-6; unclear D gene. The CDR3 sequence is 18 residues long. Trimming left V 2 bases short and J 0 bases short, with 14 bases between. Germline CDR1 SGHTA, CDR2 FQGNSA. The CDR3 sequence: CASSLIGQESSYNSPLHF. In DNA, the CDR3 is TGTGCCAGCAGCTTAATAGGGCAGGAGAGCTCCTATAATTCACCCCTCCACTTT.

The chain combines TRBV29-1 with TRBJ1-3; 8 bases match TRBD1. The length of the CDR3 is 14 residues. Trimming at V came to 7 bases and at J to 2 bases, leaving 7 bases not matched to a gene. Germline V gene sequence: CDR1 SQVTM, CDR2 ANQGSEA. For the CDR3, the DNA is TGCAGCGGAATATTCAGGGGGCCTGGAAACACCATATATTTT. Protein: CSGIFRGPGNTIYF.

The sample holds a few counts of this clonotype. V usage is TRBV12-3 or TRBV12-4 and J usage is TRBJ1-6; D unclear. The V end was cut by 6 bases, the J end by 16 bases, with 19 bases between. There are 13 residues in the CDR3. This CDR3 is CASSSPAGSSLHF. In DNA, the CDR3 is TGTGCCAGCAGCTCTCCCGCCGGGTCTTCACTCCACTTT.

This clonotype was counted a few times. V and J are TRBV30 and TRBJ2-6; D call uncertain. Germline V gene data show CDR1 as GTSNPN and CDR2 as SVGIG (reference sequence). V was pared by 5 bases and J by 0 bases, with 2 bases between. The CDR3 loop spans 12 amino acids. CDR3 nucleotide sequence: TGTGCCTGGGACTCTGGGGCCAACGTCCTGACTTTC. Encoded protein: CAWDSGANVLTF.

This clonotype is a singleton in its sample. This sequence joins TRBV7-2 and TRBJ1-4; D is unclear. The CDR3 extends over 12 amino acids. Looked up from germline, CDR1 is SGHTA and CDR2 is FQGNSA. The V and J ends lost 3 bases and 13 bases respectively, with 12 bases between them. CDR3 region: CASSLTRGGLFF. CDR3 DNA: TGTGCCAGCAGCTTGACGCGGGGTGGACTGTTTTTT.

The chain links TRBV5-6 to TRBJ2-3, with TRBD2 as a possible D gene (6 bases). From germline, CDR1 is SGHDT and CDR2 YYEEEE. Trimming removed 1 base at V and 4 bases at J, with 13 bases between. The CDR3 sequence is 15 residues long. DNA of the CDR3: TGTGCCAGCAGCTTGTCTGGCGGGATATCAGATACGCAGTATTTT. Its protein product is CASSLSGGISDTQYF.

This chain links TRBV20-1 with TRBJ2-5; D not resolved. Deletions cut 0 bases from V and 2 bases from J, with 7 bases between. The CDR3 loop spans 13 amino acids. Looked up from germline, CDR1 is DFQATT and CDR2 is SNEGSKA (reference sequence). The CDR3 DNA reads as TGCAGTGCTAGAGATTCAGTACAAGAGACCCAGTACTTC. Translation: CSARDSVQETQYF.

This clonotype was detected many times. The rearrangement joins TRBV5-4 to TRBJ2-7; 7 bases are shared with TRBD1. V lost 2 bases, J lost 0 bases, and 8 bases stayed unmatched. CDR1 is SGHNT, CDR2 YYREEE, per germline (reference sequence). The CDR3 has 16 amino acids. The CDR3, as DNA: TGTGCCAGCAGCTTACCGGGACAGCGAAGCTCCTACGAGCAGTACTTC. It translates to CASSLPGQRSSYEQYF.

In its sample, this clonotype was seen many times. This chain uses TRBV5-1 with TRBJ2-1, with D perhaps matching TRBD2 (8 bases). V lost 7 bases and J lost 9, with 20 bases in between. The CDR3 is 14 residues long. Looked up from germline, CDR1 is SGHRS and CDR2 is YFSETQ. As DNA, the CDR3 is TGCGCCAGCGTCGGGAGGGGGCTCCCTCCTGAGCAGTTCTTC. Encoded protein: CASVGRGLPPEQFF.

This clonotype was found many times. This chain uses TRBV6-5 with TRBJ2-5; D remains unclear. The length of the CDR3 is 14 residues. V was clipped by 0 bases and J by 5 bases, with 10 bases between them. Germline-derived CDR1 and CDR2 are MNHEY and SVGAGI. CDR3 region: CASSYSAYRETQYF. The CDR3 coding sequence is TGTGCCAGCAGTTACTCGGCCTACCGGGAGACCCAGTACTTC.

The table lists this clonotype with many counts. The genes are TRBV7-3 and TRBJ2-1; the D call may be TRBD1 or TRBD2 (5 bases each). This CDR3 contains 15 residues. The germline gives CDR1 SGHTA, CDR2 FQGTGA. V gave up 5 bases and J gave up 8 bases, with 19 bases separating them. CDR3 in amino acids: CASSALGTPRDEQFF. Written as DNA, the CDR3 is TGTGCCAGCAGCGCACTAGGGACGCCTAGGGATGAGCAGTTCTTC. Full variable domain (missing parts from reference TRBV7-3 and TRBJ2-1): GAGVSQTPSNKVTEKGKYVELRCDPISGHTALYWYRQSLGQGPEFLIYFQGTGAADDSGLPNDRFFAVRPEGSVSTLKIQRTERGDSAVYLCASSALGTPRDEQFFGPGTRLTVL.

This clonotype was found many times. Sequence at one end of the junction differs from germline and may be a read error. The rearrangement uses TRBV28 and TRBJ1-1; D call uncertain. Germline lookup yields CDR1 MDHEN and CDR2 SYDVKM. The CDR3 covers 14 residues. CDR3 amino acids: CASLTRGLNTEAFF. The CDR3 bases are TGTGCCAGCTTGACCCGGGGTTTGAATACTGAAGCTTTCTTT. Drawing the rest from reference TRBV28 and TRBJ1-1, the complete variable domain is DVKVTQSSRYLVKRTGEKVFLECVQDMDHENMFWYRQDPGLGLRLIYFSYDVKMKEKGDIPEGYSVSREKKERFSLILESASTNQTSMYLCASLTRGLNTEAFFGQGTRLTVV.

This clonotype was seen more than once but under ten times. This chain links TRBV12-3 or TRBV12-4 with TRBJ1-5, with D unresolved. The CDR3 is made up of 13 amino acids. Trimming took 1 base from V and 11 from J, leaving 12 bases between them. The CDR3 DNA is TGTGCCAGCAGTTTAGAAGGGTTTTGGTCCCAGCATTTT. As protein: CASSLEGFWSQHF.

This clonotype came up a few times. The genes are TRBV7-3 and TRBJ2-2, with D possibly called TRBD1 or TRBD2 (5 bases each). This CDR3 has 14 residues. Trimming removed 8 bases from V and 0 bases from J, with 10 bases in between. Germline CDR1 is SGHTA and CDR2 is FQGTGA. CDR3 protein: CASHQGPNTGELFF. The CDR3 DNA reads TGTGCCAGCCATCAGGGACCGAACACCGGGGAGCTGTTTTTT.

The chain has TRBV27 and TRBJ2-7; D is ambiguous. CDR1 and CDR2 (germline): MNHEY, SMNVEV (reference sequence). The CDR3 is made up of 13 amino acids. Trimming pared 1 base from V and 3 bases from J, leaving 7 bases between. CDR3: CASSLYGSYEQYF. The CDR3 nucleotides read TGTGCCAGCAGTTTATACGGTAGCTACGAGCAGTACTTC.

This clonotype was observed many times. The rearrangement joins TRBV9 to TRBJ2-3; 7 nucleotides line up with TRBD1. The CDR3 covers 16 residues. Germline trimming cut 4 bases from V and 5 bases from J; bases unmatched to any gene: 13. Germline V lookup: CDR1 SGDLS, CDR2 YYNGEE. The CDR3 bases are TGTGCCAGCAGCTCTCGAGAGGGGGCTGTGGGAGATACGCAGTATTTT. The encoded protein is CASSSREGAVGDTQYF.

The chain combines TRBV5-5 with TRBJ1-2; unclear D gene. Trimming stripped 0 bases from V and 7 bases from J, with 4 bases between. There are 11 residues in the CDR3. Germline assignment: CDR1 SGHKS and CDR2 YYEKEE (reference sequence). CDR3 loop: CASSLGVGYTF. The CDR3 DNA sequence: TGTGCCAGCAGCTTGGGGGTTGGCTACACCTTC.

The sample holds a few counts of this clonotype. The chain carries TRBV20-1 and TRBJ1-3, with D possibly TRBD1 on 6 matching bases. The CDR3 consists of 16 residues. V shed 0 bases and J shed 2 bases, with 14 bases lying between them. From germline, CDR1 is DFQATT and CDR2 SNEGSKA (reference sequence). CDR3 coding DNA: TGCAGTGCTAGAGACGGGGGCTCAGGACCTGGAAACACCATATATTTT. Translated, it gives CSARDGGSGPGNTIYF.

The rearrangement uses TRBV6-5 and TRBJ1-2; perhaps TRBD1 as D (5 bases). This CDR3 spans 17 amino acids. Germline V gene data show CDR1 as MNHEY and CDR2 as SVGAGI. Trimming removed 0 bases at V and 4 bases at J, with 18 bases between. CDR3 sequence reads: CASSYSIGLTVTYGYTF. CDR3 DNA sequence: TGTGCCAGCAGTTACTCGATCGGTTTGACAGTGACCTATGGCTACACCTTC.

This clonotype showed up many times. The rearrangement joins TRBV7-8 to TRBJ2-7; D not certain. The CDR3 totals 13 residues. V lost 1 base and J lost 7, with 11 bases in between. Germline lookup yields CDR1 SGHVS and CDR2 FQNEAQ. In DNA, the CDR3 is TGTGCCAGCAGCTTAGTCGTGGACCTTGAGCAGTACTTC. Amino acid sequence: CASSLVVDLEQYF. Full variable domain (rest looked up from reference TRBV7-8 and TRBJ2-7): GAGVSQSPRYKVAKRGQDVALRCDPISGHVSLFWYQQALGQGPEFLTYFQNEAQLDKSGLPSDRFFAERPEGSVSTLKIQRTQQEDSAVYLCASSLVVDLEQYFGPGTRLTVT.